This TCR beta chain was captured in a study of identical twins. Unique molecular identifiers were in the cDNA, with template-switch universal primer binding. Using its own MiXCR run on the 5' RACE reads, TCRdb lists one record per CDR3 protein. Here the sample spans 240,000 or so distinct CDR3 sequences, more than 9.5% being singletons. In its sample, this clonotype was seen many times. Antigen: not known. The junction had 15 bases not matched to a gene; V was cut back by 5 bases and J by 11 bases. CDR3 length: 17 amino acids. Findings and caveats of the study: Compared with unrelated sharing, twin-shared out-of-frame alpha sequences had more low-probability sequences. Where beta out-of-frame sequences were concerned, excess twin sharing was weaker. Conclusions came from cross-sectional statistical analysis, not from following the same donors.

This same sample was also taken into another study, of yellow fever vaccine responses in identical twins.

Sequencing was performed on memory (CD45RO+) T cells sorted from blood. The chain employs TRBV12-3 or TRBV12-4 and TRBJ2-3, with TRBD2 matching 14 bases. The receptor comes from a woman aged 18-29 years in good health. CDR3 sequence reads: CASSRTTGTSGSSVQYF. The CDR3 DNA reads TGTGCCAGCAGTCGTACGACAGGGACTAGCGGGAGTAGTGTGCAGTATTTT.